The present T cell receptor beta chain was sequenced within a study of blood T cell repertoires in COVID-19. The V gene's germline CDR1 is SGDLS and CDR2 YYNGEE. The CDR3 contains 14 residues. With V trimmed by 3 bases and J by 6 bases, 5 bases remained unmatched. The method was immunoSEQ multiplex PCR; TCRdb's version includes in-frame clones alone and lacks a portion of them. Here the sample spans 300,000 to 450,000 clones, 85% to 90% being singletons. Enrolled through a virtual design, the participants were between 18 and 89 years of age and came from under 30 US areas. Which cohort a participant joined came from the clinical history participants gave.

The sample was PBMCs or T cells enriched from blood (not recorded which). The sequence came from a man aged 18 to 30 who had recovered from COVID-19. This chain links TRBV9 with TRBJ1-4, with TRBD1 identical over 7 bases. The CDR3 region has the DNA TGTGCCAGCAGCGAACAGGGGATTGATGAAAAACTGTTTTTT. This sequence encodes CASSEQGIDEKLFF.